This passage covers 21 T cell receptor beta chains from one sample sequenced in a study of blood T cells in healthy people across ages. The authors ran a second PCR of about 6 to 11 cycles using a sample-barcoded 5' primer and a J-beta primer mix. TCRdb re-called the 5' RACE reads with MiXCR, one entry per CDR3 protein. The table lists over a million distinct CDR3 sequences, roughly 40% of them singletons. The source material was blood. The receptors were sampled from a woman aged 18 to 35 in good health.

This clonotype has only a few counts. The V and J genes are TRBV6-8 and TRBJ1-2; the D gene is possibly TRBD1 (5 bases). The CDR3 covers 15 residues. Germline loops: CDR1 MNHGY, CDR2 SAAAGT. The V gene lost 5 bases and the J gene lost 1 base, with 14 bases spanning the gap. Here the CDR3 DNA reads TGTGCCAGCAGTCACGACAGAACCCATAACTATGGCTACACCTTC. It is translated as CASSHDRTHNYGYTF.

This clonotype was recorded a few times. The chain carries TRBV3-1 and TRBJ1-5; the D is unclear. CDR1 and CDR2 from the germline V gene are LGHDT and YNNKEL (reference sequence). The CDR3 covers 15 residues. With 0 bases removed from V and 3 bases from J, the gap between germline ends came to 9 bases. The CDR3 DNA reads as TGTGCCAGCAGCCAAGATATAGGGCCCAATCAGCCCCAGCATTTT. Translated: CASSQDIGPNQPQHF.

V is TRBV5-8 and J is TRBJ2-5; the D gene could be TRBD1 or TRBD2 (5 bases each). Germline CDR1 SGHTS, CDR2 YDEGEE. V lost 4 bases and J lost 0, with 10 bases in between. The CDR3 sequence is 14 residues long. In nucleotides, the CDR3 is TGTGCCAGCAGCCGAGGGACGGACCAAGAGACCCAGTACTTC. This translates into CASSRGTDQETQYF.

J is TRBJ2-3 and V is TRBV6-1; tentative D call: TRBD1 (7 bases). Trimming shortened V by 7 bases and J by 3 bases, and 17 bases separated the two germline ends. Looked up from germline, CDR1 is MNHNS and CDR2 is SASEGT. The CDR3 has 15 residues. This CDR3 is CASTSRQGLTDTQYF. The CDR3 DNA is TGTGCCAGCACTTCAAGACAGGGACTGACAGATACGCAGTATTTT.

This clonotype was observed a few times. The chain combines TRBV28 with TRBJ2-5; D may match TRBD1 or TRBD2 (6 bases each). Between the trimmed V and J ends, which lost 5 bases and 5 bases, there was a span of 18 bases. Germline V gene data show CDR1 as MDHEN and CDR2 as SYDVKM. The CDR3 length is 15 residues. CDR3 nucleotides: TGTGCCAGCAGTCCTCCCCTCGGGGGCGCGGAGACCCAGTACTTC. It is translated as CASSPPLGGAETQYF.

This clonotype was observed a handful of times. The chain joins TRBV12-3 or TRBV12-4 to TRBJ1-2; a possible D gene is TRBD1 (5 bases). The CDR3 runs 12 residues. V gave up 5 bases and J gave up 5 bases, with 9 bases separating them. As DNA, the CDR3 is TGTGCCAGCAGTGGCCCAGGGTATGGCTACACCTTC. It translates to CASSGPGYGYTF.

The chain combines TRBV5-1 with TRBJ2-3; 12 bases match TRBD2. The V gene's germline CDR1 is SGHRS and CDR2 YFSETQ. V was clipped by 4 bases and J by 1 base; unmatched bases: 7. CDR3 size: 17 residues. The DNA for the CDR3 is TGCGCCAGCAGCCCAGGACTAGCGGGAACAGGCACAGATACGCAGTATTTT. Protein: CASSPGLAGTGTDTQYF.

This chain joins TRBV6-5 and TRBJ1-1; no firm D call. CDR1 is MNHEY and CDR2 is SVGAGI in the germline V gene. The CDR3 spans 13 residues. Trimming stripped 8 bases from V and 5 bases from J, with 15 bases between. CDR3 amino acids: CASEETRRTEAFF. The CDR3 nucleotides are TGTGCCAGCGAGGAGACACGGCGAACTGAAGCTTTCTTT.

This clonotype was observed a handful of times. V is TRBV10-3 and J is TRBJ1-2; D is uncertain. Germline values: CDR1 ENHRY, CDR2 SYGVKD. The CDR3 is 12 amino acids. V lost 5 bases, J lost 6 bases, and 10 bases lay in between. The CDR3 DNA follows: TGTGCCATCAGTCTGTCAGGCAATGGCTACACCTTC. It specifies CAISLSGNGYTF.

This clonotype showed up just a few times. The chain carries TRBV6-1 and TRBJ1-5; D unclear. The CDR3 spans 14 residues. V lost 0 bases and J lost 11, with 14 bases in between. From germline, CDR1 is MNHNS and CDR2 SASEGT. CDR3 nucleotide sequence: TGTGCCAGCAGTGAAGCGAATCTGAGAGCAACCCAGCATTTT. Translating it yields CASSEANLRATQHF.

This clonotype was observed many times. This sequence joins TRBV12-3 or TRBV12-4 and TRBJ2-7; D tentatively reads TRBD1 or TRBD2 (6 bases each). Between the trimmed V and J ends, which lost 0 bases and 5 bases, there was a span of 11 bases. The CDR3 consists of 14 residues. CDR3 amino acids: CASSLADGGHEQYF. The CDR3 nucleotides read TGTGCCAGCAGTTTAGCGGACGGGGGCCACGAGCAGTACTTC.

The rearrangement links TRBV20-1 to TRBJ2-7; 8 bases map to TRBD1. The CDR3 contains 11 residues. Germline V CDR1 and CDR2: DFQATT, SNEGSKA (reference sequence). V lost 3 bases to trimming and J lost 10 bases; unmatched junction nucleotides: 5. For the CDR3, the DNA is TGCAGTGCTAGGACAGGGGCAGTTCAGTACTTC. It yields the protein CSARTGAVQYF.

This clonotype was detected only a few times. This chain connects TRBV5-1 to TRBJ2-7, with TRBD2 as a possible D gene (6 bases). V was shortened by 3 bases and J by 3 bases, with 19 bases between the two germline ends. Germline values: CDR1 SGHRS, CDR2 YFSETQ. CDR3 length: 16 residues. In DNA, the CDR3 is TGCGCCAGCAGCTCACAAGGAGGGACCTTAGACTACGAGCAGTACTTC. It specifies CASSSQGGTLDYEQYF.

The rearrangement joins TRBV30 to TRBJ2-1; 9 bases fit TRBD2. CDR1 and CDR2 (germline): GTSNPN, SVGIG (reference sequence). The CDR3 extends over 17 amino acids. The J segment lost 3 bases and the V segment lost 0 bases, leaving 9 bases of the junction unmatched. The CDR3 DNA follows: TGTGCCTGGAGTGTTGCTAGCGGGAACCCCGGCTACAATGAGCAGTTCTTC. It encodes CAWSVASGNPGYNEQFF.

J is TRBJ1-6 and V is TRBV5-1; 8 bases are a match to TRBD1. Germline V gene sequence: CDR1 SGHRS, CDR2 YFSETQ. Trimming took 3 bases from V and 3 from J; bases not matched to a gene: 5. The CDR3 is 16 amino acids. The CDR3 loop is CASSSGGTGYNSPLHF. Here the CDR3 DNA reads TGCGCCAGCAGCTCGGGCGGGACAGGCTATAATTCACCCCTCCACTTT.

The V call is TRBV10-2, the J call TRBJ2-5; no reliable D call. Germline CDR1 WSHSY, CDR2 SAAADI. The V gene lost 6 bases and the J gene lost 7 bases, with 12 bases spanning the gap. The CDR3 totals 12 residues. In DNA, the CDR3 is TGCGCCAGCAGGGAGCCTGTGGGGACCCAGTACTTC. As protein: CASREPVGTQYF.

The chain combines TRBV3-1 with TRBJ2-7; D might be TRBD1 (6 bases). The CDR3 has 15 amino acids. Germline values: CDR1 LGHDT, CDR2 YNNKEL (reference sequence). Trimming cost V 5 bases and J 3 bases, with 17 bases left between them. The CDR3 loop reads CASSYREGHIYEQYF. The CDR3 bases are TGTGCCAGCAGCTACCGAGAGGGACACATCTACGAGCAGTACTTC.

The CDR3 nucleotides are TGTGCCTGGAGTGTAATAGGGACGGAGTTCTTC. It is translated as CAWSVIGTEFF. The V call is TRBV30, the J call TRBJ2-1; tentatively, D is TRBD1 or TRBD2 (5 bases each). The CDR3 spans 11 residues. The germline gives CDR1 GTSNPN, CDR2 SVGIG (reference sequence). V lost 0 bases and J lost 14, with 11 bases in between.

This clonotype was counted between two and nine times. This rearrangement joins TRBV5-1 to TRBJ2-4, with 7 bases aligning to TRBD2. The V segment lost 4 bases and the J segment 3 bases; nucleotides outside the gene matches: 4. CDR3 length: 14 amino acids. Per the germline V gene, CDR1 is SGHRS and CDR2 is YFSETQ. CDR3 residues: CASSPGTNKNIQYF. CDR3 sequence (DNA): TGCGCCAGCAGCCCCGGGACTAACAAAAACATTCAGTACTTC.

This chain joins TRBV12-3 or TRBV12-4 and TRBJ1-6; 7 positions match TRBD1. The trim removed 2 bases at V and 7 bases at J, leaving 5 bases unmatched. This CDR3 has 15 residues. The CDR3, as DNA: TGTGCCAGCAGTTTAACCGGACAGGAGAATTCACCCCTCCACTTT. Encoded protein: CASSLTGQENSPLHF.

The CDR3 DNA follows: TGTGCCAGCAGCTTAGCCCGGACACAGGGGGCCTATGGCTACACCTTC. Its protein is CASSLARTQGAYGYTF. This sequence joins TRBV7-2 and TRBJ1-2, with 9 bases that match TRBD1. Trimming removed 0 bases from V and 4 bases from J; junction bases left unmatched: 6. From germline, CDR1 is SGHTA and CDR2 FQGNSA. The CDR3 covers 16 residues.